This is a list of T cell receptor beta chains from one sample in a study of neurological immune-mediated disorders. TCRdb reprocessed the 5' RACE reads with MiXCR, giving one entry per CDR3 protein. The sample has about 79,000 distinct CDR3 sequences; around an eighth are singletons. Material for sequencing was PBMCs. Every receptor here comes from a woman in her forties or fifties in good health. Both conserved end residues are part of each CDR3. Fields, in order: V gene, CDR3 protein.

V: TRBV10-2; CDR3: CASSEGFGVTEAFF
V: TRBV29-1; CDR3: CSVEGRQTYEQYF
V: TRBV5-1; CDR3: CASSLAPGQGKTDTQYF
V: TRBV7-9; CDR3: CASSSGGPGSETQYF
V: TRBV3-1; CDR3: CASSQGRGTEAFF
V: TRBV12-5; CDR3: CASRRGPPYNEQFF
V: TRBV5-1; CDR3: CASSLGPQAGGQGEQFF
V: TRBV11-2; CDR3: CASMEGVWSETQYF
V: TRBV24-1; CDR3: CATSEQGRIEQFF
V: TRBV7-6; CDR3: CASSMGGGNYGYTF
V: TRBV2; CDR3: CASKSYGSGYEQYF
V: TRBV12-3/TRBV12-4; CDR3: CASTNWGTEAFF
V: TRBV5-1; CDR3: CASSSSRRQGDTQYF
V: TRBV2; CDR3: CASGQTRNTGELFF